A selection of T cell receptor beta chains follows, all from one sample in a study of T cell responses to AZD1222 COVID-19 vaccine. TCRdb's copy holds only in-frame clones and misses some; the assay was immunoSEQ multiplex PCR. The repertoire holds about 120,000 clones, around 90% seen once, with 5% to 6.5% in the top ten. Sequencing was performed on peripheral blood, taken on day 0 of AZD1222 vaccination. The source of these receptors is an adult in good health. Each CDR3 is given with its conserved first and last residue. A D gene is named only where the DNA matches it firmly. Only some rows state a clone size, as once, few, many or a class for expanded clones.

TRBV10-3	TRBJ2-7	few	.	TGTGCCACTGGGGAAAGTTCCTACGAGCAGTACTTC	CATGESSYEQYF
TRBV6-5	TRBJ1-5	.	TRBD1	TGTGCCAGCCGACAGGGGATAGATCAGCCCCAGCATTTT	CASRQGIDQPQHF
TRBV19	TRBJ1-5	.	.	TGTGCCAGTATCGGCAGGGGCAATCAGCCCCAGCATTTT	CASIGRGNQPQHF
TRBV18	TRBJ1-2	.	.	TGTGCCAGCTCCCCCGAGCAAAGGGCCCGTGGCTACACCTTC	CASSPEQRARGYTF
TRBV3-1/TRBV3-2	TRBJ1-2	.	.	TGTGCCAGCAGCCAAGAGCGAATGGGCGGCTACACCTTC	CASSQERMGGYTF
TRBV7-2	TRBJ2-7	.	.	TGTGCCAGCAGCACGACAGGAAGCTCCTACGAGCAGTACTTC	CASSTTGSSYEQYF
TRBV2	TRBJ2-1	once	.	TGTGCCAGCAGGATAGGACGTTACAATGAGCAGTTCTTC	CASRIGRYNEQFF
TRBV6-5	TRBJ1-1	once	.	TGTGCCAGCAGTTACTATACGGCGGGCTACACTGAAGCTTTCTTT	CASSYYTAGYTEAFF
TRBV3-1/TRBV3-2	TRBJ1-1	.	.	TGTGCCAGCAGCCTCGGGGGAGATGAAGCTTTCTTT	CASSLGGDEAFF
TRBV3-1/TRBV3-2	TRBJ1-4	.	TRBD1	TGTGCCAGCAGCCATCTAGACAGGGCGGGTGAAAAACTGTTTTTT	CASSHLDRAGEKLFF
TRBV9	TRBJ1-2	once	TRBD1	TGTGCCAGCAGCGTAGATGGACAGGATTTGGGCTACACCTTC	CASSVDGQDLGYTF
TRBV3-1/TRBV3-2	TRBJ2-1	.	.	TGTGCCAGCAGCCAAGGTAGGCACAATGAGCAGTTCTTC	CASSQGRHNEQFF
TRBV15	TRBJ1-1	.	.	TGTGCCACCAGCGGACTAATGAACACTGAAGCTTTCTTT	CATSGLMNTEAFF
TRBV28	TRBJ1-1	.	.	TGTGCCAGCAGTTTAAGGTCAGTCGAAAGGACTGAAGCTTTCTTT	CASSLRSVERTEAFF
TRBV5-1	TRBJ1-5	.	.	TGCGCCAGCAGCTTGGAAGGGGGAAGCAATCAGCCCCAGCATTTT	CASSLEGGSNQPQHF
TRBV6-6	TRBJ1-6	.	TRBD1	TGTGCCAGCAGTTACTCCGGACAGGGGGGGTCACCCCTCCACTTT	CASSYSGQGGSPLHF
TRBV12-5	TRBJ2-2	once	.	TGTGCTAGTGGTTTGGGAGAGACACGGGCGGCCGGGGAGCTGTTTTTT	CASGLGETRAAGELFF
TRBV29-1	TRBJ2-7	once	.	TGCAGCGTTAGGGTGGGGGGCAACGAGCAGTACTTC	CSVRVGGNEQYF
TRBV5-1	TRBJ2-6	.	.	TGCGCCAGCAGCTCGGCCGAAATCTCTGGGGCCAACGTCCTGACTTTC	CASSSAEISGANVLTF
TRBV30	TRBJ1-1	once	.	TGTGCCTGGTGCCAGGGTGGCACTGAAGCTTTCTTT	CAWCQGGTEAFF
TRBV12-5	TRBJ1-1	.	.	TGTGCTAGTGACCCGACAGGAAGGAGGAACACTGAAGCTTTCTTT	CASDPTGRRNTEAFF
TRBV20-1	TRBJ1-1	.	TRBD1	TGCAGTGCTAGTACAACAGGGGGCCGGGTTTTCTTT	CSASTTGGRVFF
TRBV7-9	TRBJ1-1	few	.	TGTGCCAGCGGCCCAGGAGGAGACACTGAAGCTTTCTTT	CASGPGGDTEAFF
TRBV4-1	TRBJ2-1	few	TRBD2	TGCGCCAGCAGCCAAGATAGCGGGGGGTTCGGTGAGCAGTTCTTC	CASSQDSGGFGEQFF
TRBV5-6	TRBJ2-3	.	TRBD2	TGTGCCAGCAGCACTACCAGCGGGGGGCAGGCGCAGTATTTT	CASSTTSGGQAQYF
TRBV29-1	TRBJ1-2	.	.	TGCAGCGTTGACCGACCCGAAGGGTGGGGCTACACCTTC	CSVDRPEGWGYTF
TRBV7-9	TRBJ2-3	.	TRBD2	TGTGCCAGCAGCTCTTCCGGGACTAGCGGGGGAGTTACGCAGTATTTT	CASSSSGTSGGVTQYF
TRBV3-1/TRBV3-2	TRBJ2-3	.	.	TGTGCCAGCAGCCTCTTAGGCGACCCGACCCATCATACGCAGTATTTT	CASSLLGDPTHHTQYF
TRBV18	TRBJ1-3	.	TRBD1	TGTGCCAGCTCATCCAGAACAGGGGGCGCGGAAGGAAACACCATATATTTT	CASSSRTGGAEGNTIYF
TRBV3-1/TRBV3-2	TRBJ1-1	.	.	TGTGCCAGCAGCCAAGTACAAGGCCACGATGAAGCTTTCTTT	CASSQVQGHDEAFF
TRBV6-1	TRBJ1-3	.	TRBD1	TGTGCCAGCAGTGAACATCCCCCGGGACAGAGCTCTGGAAACACCATATATTTT	CASSEHPPGQSSGNTIYF
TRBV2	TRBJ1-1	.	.	TGTGCCAGCAGTGAACCTGAAGCTTTCTTT	CASSEPEAFF
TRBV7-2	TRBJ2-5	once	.	TGTGCCAGCAGCCCTTGGGAGACCCAGTACTTC	CASSPWETQYF
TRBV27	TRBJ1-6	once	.	TGTGCCAGCAGTCTGGTGGGAGGGGTGTATAATTCACCCCTCCACTTT	CASSLVGGVYNSPLHF
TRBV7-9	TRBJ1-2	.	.	TGTGCCAGCAGCTTAAGTGAAGGGTTCTATGGCTACACCTTC	CASSLSEGFYGYTF
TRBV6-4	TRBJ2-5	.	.	TGTGCCAGCAGTCCTGGGGACTCAGGTCTGGAGACCCAGTACTTC	CASSPGDSGLETQYF
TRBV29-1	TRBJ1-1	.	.	TGCAGCGGGACGGTGAACACTGAAGCTTTCTTT	CSGTVNTEAFF
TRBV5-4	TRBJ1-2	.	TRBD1	TGTGCCAGCAGCCCGGACAGGGGGCGAAACTATGGCTACACCTTC	CASSPDRGRNYGYTF
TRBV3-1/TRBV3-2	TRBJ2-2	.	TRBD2	TGTGCCAGCAGCCCTGGCCCCGGGACTAGCGGGGGGGCTCGAGGGGAGCTGTTTTTT	CASSPGPGTSGGARGELFF
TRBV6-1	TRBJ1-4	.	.	TGTGCCAGCAGTGAAAGTTCGGGGGCAACTAATGAAAAACTGTTTTTT	CASSESSGATNEKLFF
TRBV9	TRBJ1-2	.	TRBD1	TGTGCCAGCAGCCCGCGAGGGGGCGTCTATGGCTACACCTTC	CASSPRGGVYGYTF
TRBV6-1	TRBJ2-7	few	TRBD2	TGTGCCAGCAGTGATCGTAGCGGGGGGTCCTACGAGCAGTACTTC	CASSDRSGGSYEQYF
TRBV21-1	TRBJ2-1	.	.	TGTGCCAGCAGCACAGGGTTGCATGAGCAGTTCTTC	CASSTGLHEQFF
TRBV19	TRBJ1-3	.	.	TGTGCCAGTAGTATAGATCGTGACAGCAGCTCTGGAAACACCATATATTTT	CASSIDRDSSSGNTIYF
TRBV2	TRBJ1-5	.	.	TGTGCCAGCGGGCACAGGGCAACGGGCAGCAATCAGCCCCAGCATTTT	CASGHRATGSNQPQHF